Detailed here is one T cell receptor (beta chain). These data come from a study of shared clonotypes between healthy human individuals. Donors were healthy HIV-negative adults without recently reported acute infections or vaccinations. The CDR3 sequence is 16 residues long. Germline CDR1 is KGHSH and CDR2 is LQKENI. V shed 0 bases and J shed 0 bases, with 8 bases lying between them. Libraries were prepared by immunoSEQ multiplex PCR; TCRdb keeps only in-frame clonotypes and omits some of them. The data show hundreds of thousands of clones, with less than 80% seen just once and about 1.7% held by the top ten.

The chain uses TRBV18 and TRBJ2-2; a possible D gene is TRBD1 (6 bases). The TCR was taken from a woman aged 25 to 39 in good health. The specimen sequenced was memory CD4+ T cells sorted from blood. As for subset: CD45RA-negative fraction. The CDR3 region has the DNA TGTGCCAGCTCACCACCGGGACAAACGAACACCGGGGAGCTGTTTTTT. Amino acids: CASSPPGQTNTGELFF.